The sequence of this T cell receptor (beta chain) was determined in a study of long-term antiretroviral therapy in people with HIV (dated 2022 in TCRdb). Turning to the overall study: The earliest samples were collected roughly a decade before the 2015 WHO recommendation for immediate ART, at a time when ART was usually postponed until CD4 counts fell. No cross-contamination during QIAcube processing was seen in test extractions of a monoclonal T-cell line run alongside roughly 30 polyclonal samples. A retrospective serial study tested whether ART initiation and durable HIV suppression were associated with changes in peripheral blood TRB repertoire composition and diversity. A total of about 180 cryopreserved PBMC samples were contributed to the cohort by 30 adults with confirmed HIV infection, with samples collected serially over a mean of approximately six years (range 1-12). Eleven of the 30 participants with HIV were female.

General conclusions and limits of the study: Starting ART was linked to a significant rise in TRB diversity, yet even with long-term ART the diversity remained significantly lower than in transplant donor controls. Since PBMC availability was limited, sequencing covered only the TCR beta chain, with no alpha chain pairing. Expanded TRB clones identified before ART initiation dominated the repertoire at all time points, although this dominance fluctuated and declined in many PLHIV after ART. Because pre-ART samples had limited cell numbers, unsorted PBMC were profiled rather than sorted CD4+ and CD8+ T cells. The samples span the years 2004 to 2017, and the ART regimens used may be less effective than current regimens. No data were available on ART adherence, viral resistance or therapy changes, limiting inferences about post-ART repertoire changes. HIV repertoires had narrower CDR3 length ranges than controls, and the network structure suggested an antigen-experienced repertoire that shifted only slightly toward naive after ART.

The immunoSEQ hsTCRB v3.0 assay was used at survey level resolution for TRB variable region sequencing. The target sequencing depth for TRB was roughly 40,000-50,000 T-cell genomes per sample. TRB libraries were pooled and sequenced on an Illumina MiSeq using a v3 150-cycle kit. The original methods were these. Analysis of repertoires was carried out in R inside a reproducible Nextflow workflow spanning QC, data transformation and analysis. LymphoSeq2, an R package for exploring AIRR-Seq data, was used to implement custom analyses. Several samples yielding fewer than 5000 total TRB sequences were excluded, leaving around 200 analyzed HIV repertoires. Of the roughly 190 retained HIV repertoires, some 60 were collected before and 120 to 130 after ART initiation. Repertoires were downsampled to 5000 TRB nucleotide sequences, with summary statistics averaged over 100 downsampling iterations. The analysis kept only TRB sequences whose CDR3 regions were at least seven amino acids long. A Shannon entropy-derived clonality score and the Gini coefficient were used to measure diversity. In the repertoire networks, any two of the top 5000 CDR3 amino acid sequences were linked whenever the two sequences differed by an edit distance of one. Antigen specificity groups and MHC restriction were predicted for TRB CDR3 amino acid sequences with GLIPH2. CDR3 amino acid sequences were matched against VDJdb and McPAS-TCR to flag known CMV, EBV, HIV or tissue antigen associations. Pre-ART, post-ART and control groups were compared with Wilcoxon signed-rank tests and Holm-Bonferroni correction. TCRdb re-hosts the immuneACCESS table, in-frame sequences only. Its copies lack some clones; in the studies checked, an unresolved V gene accounts for under half of them, and the cause for the rest is not known. That table supplies the V and J calls and clone size; D and trimming were determined from the DNA. For this sample the table gives about 14,000 clones, of which more than 80% were detected only once. The ten top clones hold around 13% of the sample.

Participants were included only if at least one PBMC sample before ART initiation and at least two post-ART samples were available. Treatment was received in the United States of America by all participants with HIV. Before DNA extraction, cryopreserved samples containing roughly 0.9-10 million PBMC were thawed and washed. At the time of the earliest PBMC sample, participants with HIV were aged between roughly 23 and 60 years. Per participant, PBMC samples came from 1-4 timepoints prior to ART initiation and 2-8 timepoints following ART initiation, for a median of 7 samples. Serial HIV viral load, CD4+ T-cell count, ART history and demographic data were obtained for every participant. A Qiagen kit on a QIAcube was used to extract genomic DNA from unsorted PBMC, with samples processed in batches of 12. There are 12 amino acids in the CDR3, from cysteine to phenylalanine inclusive. Only the CDR3 part of the read is kept: 36 bases, read in frame from the first base. The V and J ends are trimmed by 5 bases and 3 bases, leaving 7 bases between them. Per the germline V gene (reference sequence), LNHDA is the CDR1 and SQIVND is the CDR2.

This clone occurred once. Its antigen remains undetermined. No much larger clonotype is one base removed from it; base qualities were not supplied. The TCR sequence derives from a man in his forties with HIV. The sequencing used unsorted PBMCs, collected 3.2 years before starting antiretroviral therapy. The sequence links TRBV19 to TRBJ1-1; a tentative D match to TRBD1 spans 6 bases. The nucleotides are TGTGCCAGTAGTGGACAGTACACTGAAGCTTTCTTT. It is translated as CASSGQYTEAFF.